Listed here are 26 T cell receptor beta chains from one sample, sequenced in a study of blood T cell repertoires in COVID-19 (dated by TCRdb to the early 2020s). The library came from the immunoSEQ multiplex PCR assay. What TCRdb holds here is the immuneACCESS table cut down to in-frame rearrangements. Part of the clones is not present; checked against another copy, under half of the missing clones reflect an unresolved V gene, and the others are unexplained. In this sample the table shows 200,000 to 250,000 clones, around 80% of which occur a single time. Over 6.5% of the sample belongs to the ten largest clones. The sequenced sample consisted of peripheral blood. The receptor set was obtained from an elderly woman with COVID-19, enrolled during active disease.

This clone was seen a single time. This chain links TRBV5-4 with TRBJ1-1; weak D call: TRBD1 (5 bases). V was shortened by 3 bases and J by 0 bases, with 9 bases between the two germline ends. Per the germline V gene, CDR1 is SGHNT and CDR2 is YYREEE (reference sequence). This CDR3 has 14 residues. CDR3 protein: CASSYQGLNTEAFF. In DNA, the CDR3 is TGTGCCAGCAGCTACCAGGGTCTGAACACTGAAGCTTTCTTT.

The chain joins TRBV7-2 to TRBJ1-6; D unresolved. The V gene's germline CDR1 is SGHTA and CDR2 FQGNSA. The CDR3 extends over 15 amino acids. Between the trimmed V and J ends, which lost 1 base and 13 bases, there was a span of 17 bases. DNA of the CDR3: TGTGCCAGCAGCTTAGAAGCAAGTAAAACGTCGCCCCTCCACTTT. The encoded protein is CASSLEASKTSPLHF.

The chain carries TRBV15 and TRBJ2-5; maybe TRBD2 (6 bases). The V and J ends lost 1 base and 4 bases respectively, with 13 bases between them. CDR3 length: 15 residues. Germline V gives CDR1 LNHNV, CDR2 YYDKDF (reference sequence). The CDR3 is CATSRAAGNRETQYF. CDR3 bases: TGTGCCACCAGCAGAGCCGCGGGAAACCGAGAGACCCAGTACTTC. Full variable domain (outside the CDR3, taken from reference TRBV15 and TRBJ2-5): DAMVIQNPRYQVTQFGKPVTLSCSQTLNHNVMYWYQQKSSQAPKLLFHYYDKDFNNEADTPDNFQSRRPNTSFCFLDIRSPGLGDTAMYLCATSRAAGNRETQYFGPGTRLLVL.

This rearrangement joins TRBV11-2 to TRBJ1-2; D is unresolved. Trimming took off 5 bases at V and 4 bases at J, with 8 bases between the two ends. This CDR3 comprises 12 residues. The germline V gene encodes CDR1 SGHAT and CDR2 FQNNGV. CDR3 amino acids: CASSPVSYGYTF. The CDR3 DNA follows: TGTGCCAGCAGCCCCGTCTCCTATGGCTACACCTTC.

On this clone: One end of the junction is discordant with germline, which a read error may explain. V and J are TRBV4-1 and TRBJ2-7; a possible D gene is TRBD2 (5 bases). The CDR3 is 11 residues long. Germline values: CDR1 MGHRA, CDR2 YSYEKL. As DNA, the CDR3 is TGCGCCAGCAGCCAAGGGGCGGGCTTGGACTTC. Protein product: CASSQGAGLDF.

Note on this clone: The sample contains more than one DNA sequence encoding this CDR3. The chain employs TRBV15 and TRBJ1-4, with a tentative D call TRBD1 (6 bases). V was shortened by 1 base and J by 14 bases, with 14 bases between the two germline ends. The length of the CDR3 is 13 residues. The germline gives CDR1 LNHNV, CDR2 YYDKDF (reference sequence). CDR3 nucleotides: TGTGCCACCAGCAGAGCGACAGGCTCGGGGCTGTTTTTT. It codes for CATSRATGSGLFF.

V usage is TRBV6-5 and J usage is TRBJ1-1; the D is unclear. The germline gives CDR1 MNHEY, CDR2 SVGAGI. V was trimmed by 6 bases and J by 11 bases, leaving 16 bases between them. CDR3 size: 12 residues. CDR3 nucleotide sequence: TGTGCCAGCAGACCGGACGGGAAGGGTGCTTTCTTT. It specifies CASRPDGKGAFF.

Turning to this clone: This specimen includes other DNA sequences encoding the same CDR3. The J gene is TRBJ1-2, the V gene TRBV7-2; D unresolved. Between the trimmed V and J ends, which lost 1 base and 3 bases, there was a span of 9 bases. The CDR3 is made up of 14 amino acids. CDR1 is SGHTA and CDR2 is FQGNSA in the germline V gene. The CDR3: CASSLVRGDYGYTF. CDR3 DNA sequence: TGTGCCAGCAGCTTAGTTCGGGGAGACTATGGCTACACCTTC.

The CDR3 DNA is TGTGCCAGCAGTCTGTATGCCTGGGGGACTGGGTTACGGGACGGGGAGCTGTTTTTT. This encodes CASSLYAWGTGLRDGELFF. This sequence joins TRBV6-6 and TRBJ2-2; D may be TRBD2 (6 bases). V lost 5 bases and J lost 7, with 29 bases in between. This CDR3 is 19 amino acids long. Germline lookup yields CDR1 MNHNY and CDR2 SVGAGI (reference sequence).

V and J are TRBV5-1 and TRBJ2-3, with D possibly matching TRBD2 (5 bases). Trimming shortened V by 3 bases and J by 0 bases, and 14 bases separated the two germline ends. The CDR3 extends over 16 amino acids. CDR1 is SGHRS and CDR2 is YFSETQ in the germline V gene. CDR3 DNA sequence: TGCGCCAGCAGCTCCGGAGGCGGAACTAGCACAGATACGCAGTATTTT. It yields the protein CASSSGGGTSTDTQYF.

This chain joins TRBV18 and TRBJ1-1; no clear D. This CDR3 comprises 12 residues. Trimming removed 0 bases at V and 11 bases at J, with 10 bases between. The germline V gene has CDR1 KGHSH and CDR2 LQKENI. The CDR3 loop is CASSPPSSEAFF. DNA for the CDR3: TGTGCCAGCTCACCACCCTCCTCGGAGGCTTTCTTT.

This clone has only one observation. The V call is TRBV6-4, the J call TRBJ1-1, with TRBD1 as a possible D gene (6 bases). CDR3 length: 13 residues. Deletions cut 4 bases from V and 10 bases from J, with 16 bases between. Germline assignment: CDR1 MRHNA and CDR2 SNTAGT. The CDR3 bases are TGTGCCAGCAGTGGCCCTACAGGGCTGGGAGCTTTCTTT. This sequence encodes CASSGPTGLGAFF.

The chain joins TRBV6-2 or TRBV6-3 to TRBJ1-2; 7 bases map to TRBD1. The trim removed 4 bases at V and 4 bases at J, leaving 3 bases unmatched. This CDR3 region has 13 residues. Germline V CDR1 and CDR2: MNHEY, SVGEGT. CDR3 in DNA: TGTGCCAGCAGTTCACAGGGGACCTATGGCTACACCTTC. It specifies CASSSQGTYGYTF.

This clone was seen a handful of times. The rearrangement joins TRBV4-1 to TRBJ1-5; 9 nucleotides agree with TRBD1. The CDR3 is 17 residues long. From germline, CDR1 is MGHRA and CDR2 YSYEKL. Trimming cost V 3 bases and J 3 bases; bases outside gene matches: 9. CDR3 coding DNA: TGCGCCAGCAGCCACATAACAGGGGGCTGGGACAATCAGCCCCAGCATTTT. Translating it yields CASSHITGGWDNQPQHF.

This sequence joins TRBV3-1 (or the pseudogene TRBV3-2) and TRBJ1-1; the D is unclear. Looked up from germline, CDR1 is LGHDT and CDR2 is YNNKEL (reference sequence). The CDR3 runs to 13 residues. The V and J ends lost 1 base and 6 bases respectively, with 9 bases between them. CDR3: CASSQGGSPEAFF. CDR3 coding DNA: TGTGCCAGCAGCCAAGGAGGATCCCCTGAAGCTTTCTTT.

This clone showed up just once. The J gene is TRBJ2-5, the V gene TRBV29-1; TRBD1 agrees at 12 bases. The J segment lost 2 bases and the V segment lost 7 bases, leaving 5 bases of the junction unmatched. The germline gives CDR1 SQVTM, CDR2 ANQGSEA. This CDR3 spans 14 amino acids. The CDR3: CSGGQGANQETQYF. Written as DNA, the CDR3 is TGCAGCGGGGGACAGGGGGCGAATCAAGAGACCCAGTACTTC.

The gene calls are TRBV25-1 and TRBJ2-5; no firm D call. V shed 2 bases and J shed 7 bases, with 11 bases lying between them. CDR3 length: 13 residues. Germline V gene lookup returns CDR1 MGHDK and CDR2 SYGVNS. Here the CDR3 DNA reads TGTGCCAGCAGTGAAGGCCCAAGAGGGACCCAGTACTTC. Amino acids: CASSEGPRGTQYF.

The chain employs TRBV6-1 and TRBJ2-7; a possible D gene is TRBD2 (5 bases). CDR1 and CDR2 from the germline V gene are MNHNS and SASEGT. This CDR3 has 13 residues. Trimming took off 7 bases at V and 5 bases at J, with 15 bases between the two ends. The CDR3 coding sequence is TGTGCCAGCACTGAGGAGGCAATCCACGAGCAGTACTTC. This encodes CASTEEAIHEQYF.

The chain employs TRBV2 and TRBJ1-5; no firm D call. The CDR3 totals 12 residues. The ends were cut back, 11 bases at V and 7 bases at J, with 15 bases in the middle. Germline CDR1 is SNHLY and CDR2 is FYNNEI. The CDR3: CAGSGPGQPQHF. CDR3 sequence (DNA): TGTGCCGGAAGCGGCCCGGGGCAGCCCCAGCATTTT.

This clone was seen a few times. The chain combines TRBV10-3 with TRBJ2-1; D might be TRBD1 (5 bases). Germline V CDR1 and CDR2: ENHRY, SYGVKD. This CDR3 has 13 amino acids. V dropped 7 bases and J dropped 5 bases, with 12 bases sitting between them. CDR3 coding DNA: TGTGCCATCACCACGGACAAGAACAATGAGCAGTTCTTC. This sequence encodes CAITTDKNNEQFF.

CDR3: CASSPPTSGVVDTQYF. The CDR3 DNA follows: TGCGCCAGCAGCCCCCCGACTAGCGGGGTCGTAGATACGCAGTATTTT. The chain recombines TRBV4-1 with TRBJ2-3; 11 nucleotides agree with TRBD2. This CDR3 comprises 16 residues. CDR1 and CDR2 from the germline V gene are MGHRA and YSYEKL. The ends lost 4 bases at V and 5 bases at J; junction bases unmatched: 8.

V gene TRBV29-1 combines with J gene TRBJ2-5; 7 positions agree with TRBD1. Germline assignment: CDR1 SQVTM and CDR2 ANQGSEA. With 7 bases clipped from V and 5 bases from J, the junction kept 13 bases outside the gene matches. CDR3 length: 14 residues. CDR3 region: CSADPTGSRETQYF. DNA of the CDR3: TGCAGCGCCGACCCGACAGGGTCTCGGGAGACCCAGTACTTC.

The chain has TRBV2 and TRBJ2-3, with a possible D match to TRBD2 (5 bases). The V and J ends lost 9 bases and 3 bases respectively, with 10 bases between them. The germline V gene has CDR1 SNHLY and CDR2 FYNNEI. This CDR3 spans 12 amino acids. CDR3 region: CAREGVTDTQYF. The CDR3 DNA reads as TGTGCCAGAGAGGGAGTAACAGATACGCAGTATTTT.

This rearrangement joins TRBV5-6 to TRBJ1-1, with D uncertain. Germline lookup yields CDR1 SGHDT and CDR2 YYEEEE. V was trimmed by 0 bases and J by 4 bases, leaving 10 bases between them. There are 14 residues in the CDR3. The CDR3 is CASSLGTRATEAFF. CDR3 bases: TGTGCCAGCAGCTTGGGGACTAGGGCCACTGAAGCTTTCTTT.

The chain links TRBV5-1 to TRBJ1-5; D unclear. Germline V gene data show CDR1 as SGHRS and CDR2 as YFSETQ. This CDR3 region has 16 residues. The ends were cut back, 0 bases at V and 0 bases at J, with 10 bases in the middle. The CDR3: CASSLDPGYSNQPQHF. CDR3 in DNA: TGCGCCAGCAGCTTGGATCCGGGATATAGCAATCAGCCCCAGCATTTT.

The chain links TRBV5-1 to TRBJ2-7; D perhaps matches TRBD2 (6 bases). V shed 4 bases and J shed 4 bases, with 18 bases lying between them. CDR1 is SGHRS and CDR2 is YFSETQ in the germline V gene. CDR3 length: 15 residues. The CDR3 bases are TGCGCCAGCAGCCCCGGGACTCTAGGGGCATACGAGCAGTACTTC. Its protein is CASSPGTLGAYEQYF.